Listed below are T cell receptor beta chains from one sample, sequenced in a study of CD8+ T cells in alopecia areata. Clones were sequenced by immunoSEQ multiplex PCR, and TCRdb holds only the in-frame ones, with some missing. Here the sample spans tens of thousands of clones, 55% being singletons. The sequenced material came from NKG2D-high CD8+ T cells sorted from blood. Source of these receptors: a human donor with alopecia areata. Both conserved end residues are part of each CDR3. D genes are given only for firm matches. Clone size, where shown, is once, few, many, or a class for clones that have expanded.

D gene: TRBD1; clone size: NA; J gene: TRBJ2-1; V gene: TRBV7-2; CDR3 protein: CASSLASGGAGDEQFF; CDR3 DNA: TGTGCCAGCAGCTTAGCATCAGGGGGCGCGGGCGATGAGCAGTTCTTC
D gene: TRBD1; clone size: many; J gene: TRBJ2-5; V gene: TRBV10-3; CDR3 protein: CAISAATGGETQYF; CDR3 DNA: TGTGCCATCAGTGCGGCAACAGGGGGAGAGACCCAGTACTTC
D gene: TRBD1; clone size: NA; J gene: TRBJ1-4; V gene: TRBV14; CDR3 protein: CASSQGTGWGEKLFF; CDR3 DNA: TGTGCCAGCAGCCAAGGGACAGGATGGGGTGAAAAACTGTTTTTT
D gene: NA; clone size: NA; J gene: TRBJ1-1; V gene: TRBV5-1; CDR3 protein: CASSPEGRDTEAFF; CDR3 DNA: TGCGCCAGCAGCCCAGAAGGGCGCGACACTGAAGCTTTCTTT
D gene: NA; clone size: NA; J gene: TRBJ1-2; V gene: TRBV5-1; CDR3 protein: CASSLGLEVTDGYTF; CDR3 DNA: TGCGCCAGCAGCTTGGGCCTTGAGGTCACCGATGGCTACACCTTC
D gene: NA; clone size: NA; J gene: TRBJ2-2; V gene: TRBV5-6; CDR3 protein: CASSSQGGELFF; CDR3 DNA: TGTGCCAGCAGCTCTCAGGGCGGGGAGCTGTTTTTT
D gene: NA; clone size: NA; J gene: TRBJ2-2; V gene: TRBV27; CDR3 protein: CASSWAGTPSNTGELFF; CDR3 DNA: TGTGCCAGCAGTTGGGCAGGGACCCCTTCGAACACCGGGGAGCTGTTTTTT
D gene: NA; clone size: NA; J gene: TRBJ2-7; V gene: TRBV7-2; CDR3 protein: CASSLDGNAYEQYF; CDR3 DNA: TGTGCCAGCAGCTTAGATGGGAACGCCTACGAGCAGTACTTC
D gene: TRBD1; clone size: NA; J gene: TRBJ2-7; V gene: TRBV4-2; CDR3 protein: CASSSGTGVSYEQYF; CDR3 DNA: TGTGCCAGCAGCTCCGGGACAGGCGTATCCTACGAGCAGTACTTC
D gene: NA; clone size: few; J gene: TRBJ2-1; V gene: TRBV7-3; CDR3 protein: CASSLSARLVDNEQFF; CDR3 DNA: TGTGCCAGCAGCTTATCGGCCCGACTAGTAGACAATGAGCAGTTCTTC
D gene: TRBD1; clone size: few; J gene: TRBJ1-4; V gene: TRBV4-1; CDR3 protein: CASSPTGRSSEKLFF; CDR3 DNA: TGTGCCAGCAGCCCGACAGGGCGGAGTAGTGAAAAACTGTTTTTT
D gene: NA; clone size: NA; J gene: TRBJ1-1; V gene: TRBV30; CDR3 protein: CAWITLDLNTEAFF; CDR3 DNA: TGTGCCTGGATTACACTAGACCTGAACACTGAAGCTTTCTTT
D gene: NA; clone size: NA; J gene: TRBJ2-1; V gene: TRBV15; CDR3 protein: CATSRFMVRTSRSSYNEQFF; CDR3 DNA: TGTGCCACCAGCAGATTCATGGTTAGGACCTCCAGGAGCTCCTACAATGAGCAGTTCTTC
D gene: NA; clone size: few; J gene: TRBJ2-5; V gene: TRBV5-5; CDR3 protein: CASSQASSEGQETQYF; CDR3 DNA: TGTGCCAGCAGCCAGGCTAGCTCCGAGGGACAAGAGACCCAGTACTTC
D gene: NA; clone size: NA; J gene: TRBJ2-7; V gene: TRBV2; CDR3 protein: CASSEEAPQSYEQYF; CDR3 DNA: TGTGCCAGCAGTGAAGAGGCGCCGCAATCCTACGAGCAGTACTTC
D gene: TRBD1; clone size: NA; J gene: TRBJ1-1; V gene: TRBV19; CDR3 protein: CASSPQGAFSEAFF; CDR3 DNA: TGTGCCAGTAGTCCACAGGGGGCGTTTTCTGAAGCTTTCTTT
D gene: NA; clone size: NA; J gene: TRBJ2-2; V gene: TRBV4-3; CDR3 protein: CASSQIAVFGQTNTGELFF; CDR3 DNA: TGCGCCAGCAGCCAAATCGCCGTTTTCGGACAGACGAACACCGGGGAGCTGTTTTTT
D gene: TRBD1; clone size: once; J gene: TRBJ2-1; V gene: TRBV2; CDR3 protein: CASSEGTGWNEQFF; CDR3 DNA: TGTGCCAGCAGTGAAGGGACAGGGTGGAATGAGCAGTTCTTC
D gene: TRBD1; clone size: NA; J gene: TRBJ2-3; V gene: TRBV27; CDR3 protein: CYRQGQGDTQYF; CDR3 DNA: TGTTATCGACAGGGACAGGGAGATACGCAGTATTTT
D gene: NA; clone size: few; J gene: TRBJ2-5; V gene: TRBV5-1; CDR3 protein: CASSPDKSQETQYF; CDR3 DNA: TGCGCCAGCAGCCCGGACAAAAGCCAAGAGACCCAGTACTTC
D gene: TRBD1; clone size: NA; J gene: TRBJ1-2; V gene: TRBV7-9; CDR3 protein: CASSSTGYYGYTF; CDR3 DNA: TGTGCCAGCAGCTCGACAGGGTACTATGGCTACACCTTC
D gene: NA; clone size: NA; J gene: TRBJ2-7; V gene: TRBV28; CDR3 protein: CASQGDNWTVPYEQYF; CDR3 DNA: TGTGCCAGCCAAGGGGATAATTGGACGGTGCCCTACGAGCAGTACTTC
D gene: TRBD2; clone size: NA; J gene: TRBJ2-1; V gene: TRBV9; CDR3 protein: CASSGPGLVLNEQFF; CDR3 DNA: TGTGCCAGCAGCGGCCCCGGACTAGTCCTTAATGAGCAGTTCTTC
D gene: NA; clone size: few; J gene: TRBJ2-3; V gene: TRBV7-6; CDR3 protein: CASTSPTGTDTQYF; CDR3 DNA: TGTGCCAGCACCTCACCGACGGGAACAGATACGCAGTATTTT
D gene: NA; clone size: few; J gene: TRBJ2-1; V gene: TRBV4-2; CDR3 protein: CASGTSSNEQFF; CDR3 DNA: TGTGCCAGTGGTACTAGTTCCAATGAGCAGTTCTTC
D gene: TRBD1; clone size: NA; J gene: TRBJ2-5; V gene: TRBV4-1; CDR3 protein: CASSPRQGAQETQYF; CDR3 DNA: TGCGCCAGCAGCCCGCGCCAGGGGGCCCAAGAGACCCAGTACTTC
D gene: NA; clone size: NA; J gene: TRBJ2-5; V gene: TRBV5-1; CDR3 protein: CASNAGLGQETQYF; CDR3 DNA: TGCGCCAGCAACGCGGGGCTCGGGCAAGAGACCCAGTACTTC
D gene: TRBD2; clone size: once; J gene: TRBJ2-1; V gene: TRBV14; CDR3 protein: CASSGRGSITYNEQFF; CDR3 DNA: TGTGCCAGCAGCGGTCGCGGGAGTATAACCTACAATGAGCAGTTCTTC
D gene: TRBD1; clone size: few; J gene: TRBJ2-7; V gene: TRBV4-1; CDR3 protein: CASSQVAGGDYEQYF; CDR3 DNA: TGCGCCAGCAGCCAAGTAGCAGGGGGAGACTACGAGCAGTACTTC
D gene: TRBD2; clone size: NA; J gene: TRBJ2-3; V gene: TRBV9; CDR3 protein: CASSVVGRGADTQYF; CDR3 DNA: TGTGCCAGCAGCGTAGTCGGGAGGGGGGCAGATACGCAGTATTTT
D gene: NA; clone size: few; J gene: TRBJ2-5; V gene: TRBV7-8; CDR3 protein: CASSLSAPLETQYF; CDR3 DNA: TGTGCCAGCAGCTTATCCGCCCCATTGGAGACCCAGTACTTC
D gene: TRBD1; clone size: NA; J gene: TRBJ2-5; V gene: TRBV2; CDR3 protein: CASSEPGQGRKETQYF; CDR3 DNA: TGTGCCAGCAGTGAACCGGGACAGGGAAGAAAAGAGACCCAGTACTTC
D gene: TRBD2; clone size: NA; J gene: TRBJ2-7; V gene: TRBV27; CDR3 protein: CASSSHLAGANSYEQYF; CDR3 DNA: TGTGCCAGCAGTTCGCATTTAGCGGGAGCGAACTCCTACGAGCAGTACTTC
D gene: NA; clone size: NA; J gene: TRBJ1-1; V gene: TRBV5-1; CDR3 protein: CASRPVELVNTEAFF; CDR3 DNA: TGCGCCAGCAGGCCAGTCGAGCTCGTCAACACTGAAGCTTTCTTT
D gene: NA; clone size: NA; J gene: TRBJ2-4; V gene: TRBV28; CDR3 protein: CASSFDRYPNIQYF; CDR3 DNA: TGTGCCAGCAGTTTCGACAGATACCCAAACATTCAGTACTTC
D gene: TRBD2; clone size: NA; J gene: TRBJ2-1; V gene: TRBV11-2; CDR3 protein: CASSRIIAGGPQNEQFF; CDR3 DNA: TGTGCCAGCAGCCGAATAATAGCGGGGGGGCCTCAAAATGAGCAGTTCTTC
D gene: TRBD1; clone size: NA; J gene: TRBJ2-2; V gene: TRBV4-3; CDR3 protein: CASSQAPGQGVRTGELFF; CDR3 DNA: TGCGCCAGCAGCCAAGCCCCGGGACAGGGAGTTCGGACCGGGGAGCTGTTTTTT
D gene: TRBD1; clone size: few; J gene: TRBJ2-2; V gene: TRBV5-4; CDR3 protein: CASSLARGLNTGELFF; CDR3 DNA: TGTGCCAGCAGCTTGGCCAGGGGGCTAAACACCGGGGAGCTGTTTTTT
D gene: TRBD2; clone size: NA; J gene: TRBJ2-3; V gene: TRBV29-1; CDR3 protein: CSVVRGVADTQYF; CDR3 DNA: TGCAGCGTTGTGCGGGGGGTTGCAGATACGCAGTATTTT
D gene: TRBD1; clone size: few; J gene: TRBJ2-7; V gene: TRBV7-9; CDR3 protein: CASSKEDRGLYEQYF; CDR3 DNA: TGTGCCAGCAGCAAGGAAGACAGGGGGCTTTACGAGCAGTACTTC
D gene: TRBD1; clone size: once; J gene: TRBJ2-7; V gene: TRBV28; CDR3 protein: CASSEPGDRETYEQYF; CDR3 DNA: TGTGCCAGCAGTGAGCCCGGGGACAGGGAAACCTACGAGCAGTACTTC
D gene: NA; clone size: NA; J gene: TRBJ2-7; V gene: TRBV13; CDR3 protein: CASSSGRVGDEQYF; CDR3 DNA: TGTGCCAGCAGCTCGGGACGGGTAGGGGACGAGCAGTACTTC
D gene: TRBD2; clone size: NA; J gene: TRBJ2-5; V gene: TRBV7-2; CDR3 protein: CASRGLGLAGETQYF; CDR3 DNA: TGTGCCAGCAGGGGTTTGGGACTAGCGGGAGAGACCCAGTACTTC